Below, 32 T cell receptor beta chains from the same sample are listed, as sequenced in a study of blood T cells in healthy people across ages. Primers used in a second PCR of roughly 7 to 11 cycles were a sample-barcoded 5' primer and a J-beta primer mix. TCRdb itself ran the 5' RACE reads through MiXCR, one entry per CDR3 protein. The sample has about 670,000 distinct CDR3 sequences; about 50% are singletons. Specimen: blood. The receptors were sampled from a woman over 75 in good health.

J is TRBJ1-6 and V is TRBV27; maybe TRBD1 (5 bases). Germline V lookup: CDR1 MNHEY, CDR2 SMNVEV (reference sequence). The CDR3 runs 14 residues. V was clipped by 3 bases and J by 10 bases, with 13 bases between them. The CDR3 bases are TGTGCCAGCAGTTTGGGACCAGAGAGGTCACCCCTCCACTTT. Amino acids: CASSLGPERSPLHF.

There are many counts of this clonotype. V is TRBV4-1 and J is TRBJ2-4; the match to TRBD1 covers 9 bases. The CDR3 is made up of 17 amino acids. Germline assignment: CDR1 MGHRA and CDR2 YSYEKL. The trim removed 3 bases at V and 2 bases at J, leaving 8 bases unmatched. In nucleotides, the CDR3 is TGCGCCAGCAGCCAGTCGGTGACAGGGGGTACCAAAAACATTCAGTACTTC. It translates to CASSQSVTGGTKNIQYF.

Note on this clonotype: It may be a read error: a sequence one base away is much more abundant. The chain combines TRBV5-1 with TRBJ2-1; D tentatively fits TRBD1 or TRBD2 (6 bases each). V shed 7 bases and J shed 9 bases, with 20 bases lying between them. Germline CDR1 reads SGHRS; CDR2 reads YFSETQ. This CDR3 is built from 14 residues. This chain's CDR3 is CASAGRGGSIEQFF. DNA for the CDR3: TGCGCCAGCGCAGGGAGAGGGGGGTCTATTGAGCAGTTCTTC.

The chain employs TRBV10-3 and TRBJ2-5; the match to TRBD2 covers 11 bases. CDR3 size: 14 residues. V was clipped by 7 bases and J by 5 bases; unmatched bases: 6. The germline V gene has CDR1 ENHRY and CDR2 SYGVKD. The CDR3: CAIKPSGGSETQYF. In nucleotides, the CDR3 is TGTGCCATCAAGCCTAGCGGGGGGTCTGAGACCCAGTACTTC.

V gene TRBV20-1 combines with J gene TRBJ1-6; maybe TRBD1 (6 bases). The CDR3 sequence is 14 residues long. V was shortened by 3 bases and J by 8 bases, with 14 bases between the two germline ends. Germline-derived CDR1 and CDR2 are DFQATT and SNEGSKA (reference sequence). Here the CDR3 DNA reads TGCAGTGCTAGGCGGACAGAGGAGTATTCACCCCTCCACTTT. Translated, it gives CSARRTEEYSPLHF.

The rearrangement uses TRBV20-1 and TRBJ2-2; the D is unclear. V was pared by 6 bases and J by 5 bases, with 10 bases between. CDR1 DFQATT and CDR2 SNEGSKA come from the germline V gene (reference sequence). This CDR3 comprises 12 residues. CDR3 bases: TGCAGTGCCACAGAGCTTACCGGGGAGCTGTTTTTT. It yields the protein CSATELTGELFF.

V usage is TRBV5-1 and J usage is TRBJ2-1; no reliable D call. The germline gives CDR1 SGHRS, CDR2 YFSETQ. Trimming pared 4 bases from V and 5 bases from J, leaving 13 bases between. This CDR3 has 14 amino acids. CDR3 bases: TGCGCCAGCAGCCAAGACGGGCTAAACAATGAGCAGTTCTTC. Translated: CASSQDGLNNEQFF.

The V and J genes are TRBV20-1 and TRBJ2-5; 13 nucleotides agree with TRBD2. The CDR3 loop spans 16 amino acids. V lost 6 bases, J lost 5 bases, and 12 bases stayed unmatched. The germline V gene has CDR1 DFQATT and CDR2 SNEGSKA (reference sequence). This CDR3 is CSAVGWTSGGRETQYF. In nucleotides, the CDR3 is TGCAGTGCAGTGGGGTGGACTAGCGGGGGACGGGAGACCCAGTACTTC.

In its sample, this clonotype was seen a few times. This chain connects TRBV20-1 to TRBJ1-1, with no clear D. Germline values: CDR1 DFQATT, CDR2 SNEGSKA (reference sequence). The ends were cut back, 6 bases at V and 2 bases at J, with 13 bases in the middle. This CDR3 is 13 amino acids long. The CDR3 reads CSAIRGINTEAFF. DNA of the CDR3: TGCAGTGCCATCCGAGGGATTAACACTGAAGCTTTCTTT.

This chain uses TRBV7-2 with TRBJ1-5, with a tentative D call TRBD1 (6 bases). The V gene's germline CDR1 is SGHTA and CDR2 FQGNSA. Trimming pared 0 bases from V and 3 bases from J, leaving 12 bases between. The CDR3 sequence is 16 residues long. Here the CDR3 reads CASSLAAGAPNQPQHF. In nucleotides, the CDR3 is TGTGCCAGCAGCTTAGCGGCAGGGGCCCCCAATCAGCCCCAGCATTTT.

This clonotype was seen ten or more times. V and J are TRBV7-9 and TRBJ2-3, with 7 bases matching TRBD1. There are 15 residues in the CDR3. From germline, CDR1 is SEHNR and CDR2 FQNEAQ (reference sequence). With V trimmed by 5 bases and J by 0 bases, 5 bases remained unmatched. The CDR3 DNA reads TGTGCCAGCAGCCGGGACAGACCTAGCACAGATACGCAGTATTTT. Translating gives CASSRDRPSTDTQYF.

This sequence joins TRBV7-9 and TRBJ2-2; 8 bases are a match to TRBD1. After removal of 4 bases from V and 3 bases from J, the junction contained 4 bases not matched to a gene. This CDR3 contains 15 residues. In germline, CDR1 is SEHNR, CDR2 FQNEAQ (reference sequence). CDR3 loop: CASSSDRVYTGELFF. DNA of the CDR3: TGTGCCAGCAGCTCGGACAGGGTGTACACCGGGGAGCTGTTTTTT.

In this sample, this clonotype turned up many times. This chain uses TRBV7-9 with TRBJ1-1; weak D call: TRBD1 (5 bases). V was cut by 5 bases and J by 0 bases, with 10 bases left in between. This CDR3 has 14 residues. Germline V gene data show CDR1 as SEHNR and CDR2 as FQNEAQ (reference sequence). CDR3 amino acids: CASSLRALNTEAFF. The CDR3 nucleotides are TGTGCCAGCAGCCTCAGGGCCCTGAACACTGAAGCTTTCTTT.

As regards this clonotype: Germline is not matched at one junction end, which may reflect a read error. The gene calls are TRBV28 and TRBJ2-5, with 10 bases aligning to TRBD1. The CDR3 extends over 15 amino acids. The germline gives CDR1 MDHEN, CDR2 SYDVKM. DNA for the CDR3: TGTGCCGGCAGTTCACAGGGACAGGGGTTAAGAGAGCAGTACTTC. Its translation is CAGSSQGQGLREQYF.

In the case of this clonotype: A much larger clone sits a single nucleotide away, making a read error possible. The V call is TRBV5-1, the J call TRBJ1-4; tentatively, D is TRBD1 (6 bases). This CDR3 spans 14 amino acids. Germline V gene sequence: CDR1 SGHRS, CDR2 YFSETQ. V lost 4 bases and J 9 bases, leaving 16 bases between the germline ends. The CDR3 sequence is CASSARRGEKKLFF. The CDR3 region has the DNA TGCGCCAGCAGCGCCCGCAGGGGAGAGAAAAAACTGTTTTTT. Based on the CDR3 plus reference TRBV5-1 and TRBJ1-4, the full variable domain is KAGVTQTPRYLIKTRGQQVTLSCSPISGHRSVSWYQQTPGQGLQFLFEYFSETQRNKGNFPGRFSGRQFSNSRSEMNVSTLELGDSALYLCASSARRGEKKLFFGSGTQLSVL.

This chain links TRBV28 with TRBJ2-3; 8 bases agree with TRBD2. After removal of 9 bases from V and 3 bases from J, the junction contained 11 bases not matched to a gene. The germline V gene has CDR1 MDHEN and CDR2 SYDVKM. The CDR3 runs 15 residues. This CDR3 reads CARSPGTRGTDTQYF. Here the CDR3 DNA reads TGTGCCAGAAGTCCCGGGACTAGGGGGACAGATACGCAGTATTTT.

Worth noting for this clonotype: At one end the junction does not follow the germline gene, possibly because of a read error. The rearrangement joins TRBV12-3 or TRBV12-4 to TRBJ2-3, with D perhaps TRBD2 (5 bases). The CDR3 runs 13 residues. CDR3: CASSLRVTDTRYF. The DNA of the CDR3 is TGTGCCAGCAGTTTGCGGGTCACAGATACGCGGTATTTT.

This clonotype came up once. This chain links TRBV6-4 with TRBJ2-3; D remains ambiguous. This CDR3 is built from 14 residues. Germline lookup yields CDR1 MRHNA and CDR2 SNTAGT. V was shortened by 4 bases and J by 2 bases, with 10 bases between the two germline ends. The CDR3 loop is CASSAEQSTDTQYF. As DNA, the CDR3 is TGTGCCAGCAGTGCTGAACAGTCCACAGATACGCAGTATTTT.

Here the CDR3 DNA reads TGCAGTGCTAGCAGCACCGCACACCCGACAGGGTACGCAGATACGCAGTATTTT. The encoded protein is CSASSTAHPTGYADTQYF. V gene TRBV20-1 combines with J gene TRBJ2-3; 7 nucleotides match TRBD1. The CDR3 consists of 18 residues. V gave up 3 bases and J gave up 4 bases; unmatched junction bases: 19. CDR1 is DFQATT, CDR2 SNEGSKA, per germline (reference sequence).

Ten or more counts support this clonotype. The V and J genes are TRBV9 and TRBJ2-5; TRBD2 might be the D (6 bases). The germline CDR1 and CDR2 sequences are SGDLS and YYNGEE. The CDR3 is 15 residues long. V lost 0 bases to trimming and J lost 7 bases, with 16 bases between them. The CDR3: CASSVDGTGIGTQYF. The CDR3 nucleotides are TGTGCCAGCAGCGTAGACGGGACTGGGATTGGGACCCAGTACTTC.

The chain links TRBV4-1 to TRBJ1-6; no firm D call. This CDR3 spans 14 amino acids. Between the trimmed V and J ends, which lost 2 bases and 10 bases, there was a span of 12 bases. Per germline, CDR1 MGHRA and CDR2 YSYEKL. CDR3 in DNA: TGCGCCAGCAGCCAATCGGGCCCTCTCTCACCCCTCCACTTT. Encoded protein: CASSQSGPLSPLHF.

The chain couples TRBV10-3 to TRBJ2-1; the match to TRBD1 covers 7 bases. The J call is uncertain, as TRBJ2-7 better fits the DNA end. This CDR3 has 13 amino acids. CDR1 is ENHRY and CDR2 is SYGVKD in the germline V gene. The CDR3 nucleotides are TGTGCCATCAGAGCTACAGGGGTCAATGAGCAGTACTTC. As protein: CAIRATGVNEQYF.

The V call is TRBV7-9, the J call TRBJ2-2; D uncertain. CDR3 length equals 13 residues. Trimming pared 5 bases from V and 7 bases from J, leaving 11 bases between. The germline gives CDR1 SEHNR, CDR2 FQNEAQ (reference sequence). The chain's CDR3 is CASSHNNGGELFF. Here the CDR3 DNA reads TGTGCCAGCAGCCACAACAACGGCGGGGAGCTGTTTTTT.

The V gene is TRBV6-4, the J gene TRBJ2-3; TRBD2 is a possible D gene (5 bases). CDR3 length equals 14 residues. V lost 2 bases, J lost 5 bases, and 11 bases lay in between. Germline CDR1 and CDR2: MRHNA and SNTAGT. For the CDR3, the DNA is TGTGCCAGCAGTGACGGCGAGGGCAGAGATACGCAGTATTTT. Its translation: CASSDGEGRDTQYF.

With respect to this clonotype: This may be a read error, as it is one base from a much larger clone. The rearrangement uses TRBV12-3 or TRBV12-4 and TRBJ2-5; a weak D match, TRBD1 (6 bases). This CDR3 is built from 12 residues. CDR3 residues: CASRLGQEAQYF. Here the CDR3 DNA reads TGTGCCAGCAGACTGGGACAAGAGGCCCAGTACTTC.

This clonotype occurred a few times. V and J are TRBV20-1 and TRBJ1-4; the D gene is possibly TRBD1 (6 bases). Trimming pared 4 bases from V and 0 bases from J, leaving 15 bases between. This CDR3 has 16 residues. Per the germline V gene, CDR1 is DFQATT and CDR2 is SNEGSKA (reference sequence). The CDR3 loop reads CSAITGQRTTNEKLFF. The CDR3 DNA reads TGCAGTGCTATTACGGGACAAAGGACAACTAATGAAAAACTGTTTTTT.

V is TRBV4-1 and J is TRBJ2-2, with D possibly being TRBD1 (6 bases). The CDR3 length is 18 residues. CDR1 is MGHRA, CDR2 YSYEKL, per germline. The V and J ends lost 0 bases and 2 bases respectively, with 16 bases between them. CDR3 in amino acids: CASSQDGPDRFNTGELFF. DNA of the CDR3: TGCGCCAGCAGCCAAGATGGACCGGACAGATTCAACACCGGGGAGCTGTTTTTT.

This clonotype was detected many times. V gene TRBV3-1 combines with J gene TRBJ1-2; 7 bases map to TRBD1. After removal of 2 bases from V and 4 bases from J, the junction contained 1 base not matched to a gene. The CDR3 spans 13 residues. Per the germline V gene, CDR1 is LGHDT and CDR2 is YNNKEL (reference sequence). Written as DNA, the CDR3 is TGTGCCAGCAGCCAATCAGGGGGCTATGGCTACACCTTC. Translated: CASSQSGGYGYTF. The variable domain in full, completed from reference TRBV3-1 and TRBJ1-2, reads DTAVSQTPKYLVTQMGNDKSIKCEQNLGHDTMYWYKQDSKKFLKIMFSYNNKELIINETVPNRFSPKSPDKAHLNLHINSLELGDSAVYFCASSQSGGYGYTFGSGTRLTVV.

The chain recombines TRBV7-2 with TRBJ2-1; tentatively, D is TRBD2 (5 bases). The end of the DNA fits TRBJ2-7 better, so the J call may be wrong. The germline gives CDR1 SGHTA, CDR2 FQGNSA. The CDR3 contains 15 residues. DNA of the CDR3: TGTGCCAGCAGCTTTCCCTGGACTTCCTACAATGAGCAGTACTTC. This gives the protein CASSFPWTSYNEQYF.

This clonotype appeared many times. The J gene is TRBJ2-5, the V gene TRBV2; 8 bases are a match to TRBD1. Per the germline V gene, CDR1 is SNHLY and CDR2 is FYNNEI. The junction had 10 bases not matched to a gene; V was cut back by 1 base and J by 9 bases. The CDR3 contains 15 residues. DNA of the CDR3: TGTGCCAGCAGTGAAGGGGGGACAGGACGGGGTCCCCAGTACTTC. Its translation: CASSEGGTGRGPQYF.

This clonotype appeared many times. The chain links TRBV24-1 to TRBJ2-3, with unresolved D. The V end lost 4 bases, the J end lost 2 bases, and 9 bases lay between the germline ends. CDR1 KGHDR and CDR2 SFDVKD come from the germline V gene. The CDR3 is made up of 14 amino acids. Written as DNA, the CDR3 is TGTGCCACCAGTGACCCCCACGCCACAGATACGCAGTATTTT. Encoded protein: CATSDPHATDTQYF.

The gene calls are TRBV6-2 or TRBV6-3 and TRBJ2-3, with no clear D. Germline loops: CDR1 MNHEY, CDR2 SVGEGT. The V end was cut by 6 bases, the J end by 5 bases, with 9 bases between. The CDR3 consists of 12 residues. CDR3 amino acids: CASRILGDTQYF. In DNA, the CDR3 is TGTGCCAGCAGGATCCTGGGAGATACGCAGTATTTT.